Below, 22 T cell receptor beta chains from the same sample are listed, as sequenced in a study of cytomegalovirus exposure and HLA in healthy donors. The PCR contained 60 Vbeta and 13 Jbeta primers. The table came from immunoSEQ multiplex PCR; TCRdb's copy has only in-frame clones and leaves some out. The sample has under 200,000 clones, roughly 75% seen once; the top ten hold 5% to 7%. Specimen: PBMCs. Receptors were obtained from a man aged 35 to 55 in good health and CMV-seronegative.

The genes are TRBV7-8 and TRBJ1-6, with TRBD1 as a possible D gene (6 bases). The length of the CDR3 is 15 residues. Germline-derived CDR1 and CDR2 are SGHVS and FQNEAQ. V was trimmed by 5 bases and J by 8 bases, leaving 16 bases between them. CDR3 protein: CASSGKQGFDSPLHF. The CDR3 bases are TGTGCCAGCAGCGGCAAACAGGGTTTTGATTCACCCCTCCACTTT. Full variable domain (missing parts from reference TRBV7-8 and TRBJ1-6): GAGVSQSPRYKVAKRGQDVALRCDPISGHVSLFWYQQALGQGPEFLTYFQNEAQLDKSGLPSDRFFAERPEGSVSTLKIQRTQQEDSAVYLCASSGKQGFDSPLHFGNGTRLTVT.

The chain carries TRBV7-2 and TRBJ2-7; D is possibly TRBD2 (6 bases). The CDR3 extends over 16 amino acids. V lost 5 bases and J lost 0, with 17 bases in between. Germline V CDR1 and CDR2: SGHTA, FQGNSA. The CDR3 nucleotides read TGTGCCAGCAGCCTTAGACCTAGCGTCCGCTCCTACGAGCAGTACTTC. Protein product: CASSLRPSVRSYEQYF.

The chain combines TRBV27 with TRBJ2-5; 8 bases are shared with TRBD2. J was trimmed by 5 bases and V by 2 bases; bases with no gene match: 4. Germline lookup yields CDR1 MNHEY and CDR2 SMNVEV (reference sequence). The CDR3 sequence is 14 residues long. The CDR3 protein is CASSLRGGRETQYF. Written as DNA, the CDR3 is TGTGCCAGCAGTTTACGGGGGGGGAGGGAGACCCAGTACTTC.

The V and J genes are TRBV2 and TRBJ2-7; perhaps TRBD1 as D (5 bases). The V end lost 6 bases, the J end lost 3 bases, and 12 bases lay between the germline ends. Germline-derived CDR1 and CDR2 are SNHLY and FYNNEI. CDR3 length: 13 amino acids. The CDR3 coding sequence is TGTGCCAGCAGCCGACAGAGGTACTACGAGCAGTACTTC. Protein sequence: CASSRQRYYEQYF.

This clone has just a few counts. The gene calls are TRBV4-1 and TRBJ2-3, with D possibly matching TRBD2 (6 bases). Germline lookup yields CDR1 MGHRA and CDR2 YSYEKL. V was cut by 4 bases and J by 13 bases, with 21 bases left in between. This CDR3 region has 14 residues. This CDR3 is CASSLASESSGEYF. The DNA for the CDR3 is TGCGCCAGCAGCCTCGCAAGTGAGTCCTCGGGGGAGTATTTT.

The gene calls are TRBV5-1 and TRBJ2-3, with D perhaps TRBD1 (6 bases). V was trimmed by 4 bases and J by 2 bases, leaving 11 bases between them. The CDR3 has 14 amino acids. Germline CDR1 SGHRS, CDR2 YFSETQ. The CDR3 loop reads CASSAGTTTDTQYF. The CDR3 coding sequence is TGCGCCAGCAGCGCCGGGACAACCACAGATACGCAGTATTTT.

The rearrangement joins TRBV6-6 to TRBJ1-1; 12 nucleotides line up with TRBD1. The J segment lost 4 bases and the V segment lost 10 bases, leaving 13 bases of the junction unmatched. The CDR3 spans 16 residues. Germline CDR1 MNHNY, CDR2 SVGAGI (reference sequence). The CDR3 spells CANPAPPGQGATEAFF. The CDR3 DNA reads as TGTGCCAACCCGGCACCACCGGGACAGGGGGCCACTGAAGCTTTCTTT.

The chain employs TRBV30 and TRBJ1-6; 7 nucleotides line up with TRBD1. CDR1 and CDR2 from the germline V gene are GTSNPN and SVGIG (reference sequence). J was trimmed by 7 bases and V by 0 bases; bases with no gene match: 6. The length of the CDR3 is 15 residues. The CDR3: CAWSVRSRGNSPLHF. The CDR3, as DNA: TGTGCCTGGAGTGTACGTTCCAGGGGGAATTCACCCCTCCACTTT. Complete variable domain (other parts from reference TRBV30 and TRBJ1-6): SQTIHQWPATLVQPVGSPLSLECTVEGTSNPNLYWYRQAAGRGLQLLFYSVGIGQISSEVPQNLSASRPQDRQFILSSKKLLLSDSGFYLCAWSVRSRGNSPLHFGNGTRLTVT.

The gene calls are TRBV9 and TRBJ2-5; 7 nucleotides line up with TRBD1. CDR1 and CDR2 from the germline V gene are SGDLS and YYNGEE. This CDR3 contains 14 residues. Germline trimming cut 0 bases from V and 4 bases from J; bases unmatched to any gene: 3. CDR3 in amino acids: CASSVGRQGETQYF. The CDR3 DNA sequence: TGTGCCAGCAGCGTAGGCCGACAGGGAGAGACCCAGTACTTC. Together with reference TRBV9 and TRBJ2-5, the CDR3 gives the full variable domain: DSGVTQTPKHLITATGQRVTLRCSPRSGDLSVYWYQQSLDQGLQFLIQYYNGEERAKGNILERFSAQQFPDLHSELNLSSLELGDSALYFCASSVGRQGETQYFGPGTRLLVL.

This clone was found a few times. This chain uses TRBV30 with TRBJ1-2, with a weak D call TRBD1 (5 bases). The CDR3 is made up of 14 amino acids. The V end was cut by 0 bases, the J end by 3 bases, with 11 bases between. Germline loops: CDR1 GTSNPN, CDR2 SVGIG (reference sequence). CDR3 amino acids: CAWSVWGRDYGYTF. In nucleotides, the CDR3 is TGTGCCTGGAGTGTATGGGGGAGGGACTATGGCTACACCTTC.

V gene TRBV11-2 combines with J gene TRBJ2-2, with 9 nucleotides matching TRBD2. This CDR3 region has 17 residues. With V trimmed by 5 bases and J by 5 bases, 12 bases remained unmatched. CDR1 and CDR2 (germline): SGHAT, FQNNGV. CDR3: CASSQSGGRAVTGELFF. Here the CDR3 DNA reads TGTGCCAGCAGCCAGAGCGGGGGGAGGGCCGTAACCGGGGAGCTGTTTTTT.

V and J are TRBV19 and TRBJ2-7; D ambiguous. The germline gives CDR1 LNHDA, CDR2 SQIVND (reference sequence). The V gene lost 0 bases and the J gene lost 6 bases, with 12 bases spanning the gap. CDR3 length equals 14 residues. The CDR3 DNA sequence: TGTGCCAGTAGTATAGATCGAGGAAATTCCGAGCAGTACTTC. Its protein product is CASSIDRGNSEQYF. The complete variable domain, with remaining parts taken from reference TRBV19 and TRBJ2-7, reads DGGITQSPKYLFRKEGQNVTLSCEQNLNHDAMYWYRQDPGQGLRLIYYSQIVNDFQKGDIAEGYSVSREKKESFPLTVTSAQKNPTAFYLCASSIDRGNSEQYFGPGTRLTVT.

This chain links TRBV7-2 with TRBJ1-2; 11 bases are a match to TRBD1. The CDR3 spans 15 residues. Losses at the gene ends were 6 bases for V and 4 bases for J; bases not matched to a gene: 7. CDR1 and CDR2 (germline): SGHTA, FQGNSA. CDR3 in DNA: TGTGCCAGCAGTTCGAGGACAGGGGGCATCTATGGCTACACCTTC. Protein product: CASSSRTGGIYGYTF. Filled out from reference TRBV7-2 and TRBJ1-2, the complete variable domain reads GAGVSQSPSNKVTEKGKDVELRCDPISGHTALYWYRQSLGQGLEFLIYFQGNSAPDKSGLPSDRFSAERTGGSVSTLTIQRTQQEDSAVYLCASSSRTGGIYGYTFGSGTRLTVV.

The chain carries TRBV25-1 and TRBJ2-6; D perhaps matches TRBD1 (5 bases). This CDR3 spans 15 amino acids. Germline CDR1 MGHDK, CDR2 SYGVNS. Deletions cut 5 bases from V and 2 bases from J, with 10 bases between. Here the CDR3 DNA reads TGTGCCAGCAGTCCCTGGGGCGCTGGGGCCAACGTCCTGACTTTC. Protein sequence: CASSPWGAGANVLTF.

The rearrangement joins TRBV27 to TRBJ1-1; 9 bases line up with TRBD1. J lost 5 bases, V lost 7 bases, and 8 bases had no gene match. The CDR3 has 14 residues. Germline V gene sequence: CDR1 MNHEY, CDR2 SMNVEV (reference sequence). CDR3 amino acids: CASKRTGERTEAFF. CDR3 nucleotide sequence: TGTGCCAGCAAAAGGACAGGGGAAAGAACTGAAGCTTTCTTT.

V and J are TRBV11-3 and TRBJ1-1; D unclear. CDR3 length equals 16 residues. V shed 4 bases and J shed 0 bases, with 15 bases lying between them. Germline CDR1 and CDR2: SGHNT and YENEEA. CDR3 sequence reads: CASSSKEAAMNTEAFF. CDR3 DNA sequence: TGTGCCAGCAGCTCAAAGGAGGCAGCTATGAACACTGAAGCTTTCTTT.

J is TRBJ2-7 and V is TRBV6-6, with 9 bases aligning to TRBD1. Germline assignment: CDR1 MNHNY and CDR2 SVGAGI (reference sequence). The J segment lost 5 bases and the V segment lost 2 bases, leaving 7 bases of the junction unmatched. This CDR3 is built from 15 residues. In DNA, the CDR3 is TGTGCCAGCAGTTACCTGGGACAGGGTTACCACGAGCAGTACTTC. Translation gives CASSYLGQGYHEQYF.

This clone showed up just once. V usage is TRBV4-3 and J usage is TRBJ2-1; the match to TRBD2 covers 9 bases. The CDR3 is 17 residues long. J lost 2 bases, V lost 4 bases, and 9 bases had no gene match. The germline V gene has CDR1 LGHNA and CDR2 YSLEER. In nucleotides, the CDR3 is TGCGCCAGCAGCCGCAGCGGGGCGGGAGGGCCCTACAATGAGCAGTTCTTC. It codes for CASSRSGAGGPYNEQFF.

The chain has TRBV9 and TRBJ2-5; 7 bases match TRBD1. The CDR3 is 14 residues long. V gave up 3 bases and J gave up 5 bases; unmatched junction bases: 7. Germline V CDR1 and CDR2: SGDLS, YYNGEE. Here the CDR3 DNA reads TGTGCCAGCAGCGGCAGGGGGTTCAGCGAGACCCAGTACTTC. This gives the protein CASSGRGFSETQYF.

V gene TRBV7-9 combines with J gene TRBJ2-1; 10 positions agree with TRBD2. The trim removed 5 bases at V and 2 bases at J, leaving 9 bases unmatched. The CDR3 covers 17 residues. The germline gives CDR1 SEHNR, CDR2 FQNEAQ (reference sequence). This CDR3 is CASSGEGLAGAYNEQFF. CDR3 DNA sequence: TGTGCCAGCAGCGGCGAGGGCCTAGCGGGGGCCTACAATGAGCAGTTCTTC.

The chain has TRBV5-4 and TRBJ1-1, with 7 bases identical to TRBD1. This CDR3 spans 14 amino acids. J gave up 0 bases and V 4 bases, and 3 bases lay outside the gene matches. Germline V lookup: CDR1 SGHNT, CDR2 YYREEE (reference sequence). The CDR3 reads CASSQGQLNTEAFF. Written as DNA, the CDR3 is TGTGCCAGCAGCCAGGGACAGTTGAACACTGAAGCTTTCTTT.

V gene TRBV9 combines with J gene TRBJ1-2; TRBD1 agrees at 7 bases. This CDR3 region has 16 residues. With 0 bases clipped from V and 3 bases from J, the junction kept 8 bases outside the gene matches. Germline V gene sequence: CDR1 SGDLS, CDR2 YYNGEE. CDR3 in DNA: TGTGCCAGCAGCGTAGCCCGACAGGGATTATACTATGGCTACACCTTC. Translated: CASSVARQGLYYGYTF.